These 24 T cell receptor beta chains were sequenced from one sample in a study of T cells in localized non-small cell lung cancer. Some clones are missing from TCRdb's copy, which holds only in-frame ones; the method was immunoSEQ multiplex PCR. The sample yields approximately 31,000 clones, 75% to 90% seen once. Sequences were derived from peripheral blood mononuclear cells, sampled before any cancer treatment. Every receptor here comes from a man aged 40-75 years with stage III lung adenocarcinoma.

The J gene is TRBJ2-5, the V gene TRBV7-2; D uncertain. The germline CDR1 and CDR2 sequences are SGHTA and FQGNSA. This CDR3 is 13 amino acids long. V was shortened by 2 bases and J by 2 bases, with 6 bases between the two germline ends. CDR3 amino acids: CASSLNPQETQYF. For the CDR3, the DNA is TGTGCCAGCAGCTTAAATCCACAAGAGACCCAGTACTTC. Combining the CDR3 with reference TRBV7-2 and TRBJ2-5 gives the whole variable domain GAGVSQSPSNKVTEKGKDVELRCDPISGHTALYWYRQSLGQGLEFLIYFQGNSAPDKSGLPSDRFSAERTGGSVSTLTIQRTQQEDSAVYLCASSLNPQETQYFGPGTRLLVL.

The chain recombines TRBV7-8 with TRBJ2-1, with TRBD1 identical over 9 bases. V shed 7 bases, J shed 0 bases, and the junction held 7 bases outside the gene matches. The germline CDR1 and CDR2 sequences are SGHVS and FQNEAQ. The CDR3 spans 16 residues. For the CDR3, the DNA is TGTGCCAGCACACTACAGGGGGCGAGCTCCTACAATGAGCAGTTCTTC. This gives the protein CASTLQGASSYNEQFF.

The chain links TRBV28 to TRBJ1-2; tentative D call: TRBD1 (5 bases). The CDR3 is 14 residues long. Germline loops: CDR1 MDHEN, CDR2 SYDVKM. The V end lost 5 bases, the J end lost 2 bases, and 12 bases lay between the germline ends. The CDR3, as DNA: TGTGCCAGCAGTACCTCAGGGATAAACTATGGCTACACCTTC. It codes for CASSTSGINYGYTF.

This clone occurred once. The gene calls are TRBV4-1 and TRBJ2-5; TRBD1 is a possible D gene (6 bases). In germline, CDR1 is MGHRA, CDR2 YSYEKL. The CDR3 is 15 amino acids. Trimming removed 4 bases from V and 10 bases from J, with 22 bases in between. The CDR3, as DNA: TGCGCCAGCAGCCTGGCCCCTGTACAGGGCTGGGTCCAGTACTTC. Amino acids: CASSLAPVQGWVQYF.

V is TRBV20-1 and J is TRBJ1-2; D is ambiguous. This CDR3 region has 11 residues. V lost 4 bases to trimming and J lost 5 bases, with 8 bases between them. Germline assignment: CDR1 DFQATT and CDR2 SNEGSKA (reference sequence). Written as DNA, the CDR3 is TGCAGTGCTATTGGGCTGTATGGCTACACCTTC. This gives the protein CSAIGLYGYTF.

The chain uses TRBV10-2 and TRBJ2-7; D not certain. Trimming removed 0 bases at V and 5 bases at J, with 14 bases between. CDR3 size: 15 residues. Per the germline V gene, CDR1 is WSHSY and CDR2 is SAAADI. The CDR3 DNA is TGCGCCAGCAGTGAGTCGAACCCAGTGGGGAACGAGCAGTACTTC. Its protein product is CASSESNPVGNEQYF.

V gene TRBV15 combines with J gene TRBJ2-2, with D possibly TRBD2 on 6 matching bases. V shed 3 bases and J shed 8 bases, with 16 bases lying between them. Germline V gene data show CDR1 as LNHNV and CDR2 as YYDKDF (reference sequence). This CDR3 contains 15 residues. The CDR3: CATSREGLIKGELFF. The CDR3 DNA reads TGTGCCACCAGCAGGGAGGGACTTATTAAGGGGGAGCTGTTTTTT.

CDR3 sequence reads: CASSFGQGQETQYF. The DNA for the CDR3 is TGTGCCAGCAGCTTCGGCCAGGGGCAAGAGACCCAGTACTTC. The rearrangement uses TRBV7-9 and TRBJ2-5, with TRBD1 as a possible D gene (6 bases). From germline, CDR1 is SEHNR and CDR2 FQNEAQ (reference sequence). Trimming stripped 3 bases from V and 2 bases from J, with 10 bases between. This CDR3 comprises 14 residues.

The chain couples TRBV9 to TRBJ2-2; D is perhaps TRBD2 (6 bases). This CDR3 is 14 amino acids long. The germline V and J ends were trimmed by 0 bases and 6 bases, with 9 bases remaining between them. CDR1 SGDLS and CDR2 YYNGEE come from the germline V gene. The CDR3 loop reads CASSVEGLPGELFF. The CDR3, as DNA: TGTGCCAGCAGCGTAGAGGGACTGCCCGGGGAGCTGTTTTTT.

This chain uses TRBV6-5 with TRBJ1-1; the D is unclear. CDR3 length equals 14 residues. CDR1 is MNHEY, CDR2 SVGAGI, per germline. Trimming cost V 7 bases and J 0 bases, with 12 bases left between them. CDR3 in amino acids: CASKNGLMNTEAFF. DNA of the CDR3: TGTGCCAGCAAAAACGGTTTGATGAACACTGAAGCTTTCTTT.

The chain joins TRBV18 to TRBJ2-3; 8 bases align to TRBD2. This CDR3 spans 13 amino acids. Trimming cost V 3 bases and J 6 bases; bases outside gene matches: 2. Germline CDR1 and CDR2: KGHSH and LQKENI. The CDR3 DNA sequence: TGTGCCAGCTCACCGGCGGGAGGCGATACGCAGTATTTT. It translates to CASSPAGGDTQYF. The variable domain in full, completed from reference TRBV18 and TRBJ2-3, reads NAGVMQNPRHLVRRRGQEARLRCSPMKGHSHVYWYRQLPEEGLKFMVYLQKENIIDESGMPKERFSAEFPKEGPSILRIQQVVRGDSAAYFCASSPAGGDTQYFGPGTRLTVL.

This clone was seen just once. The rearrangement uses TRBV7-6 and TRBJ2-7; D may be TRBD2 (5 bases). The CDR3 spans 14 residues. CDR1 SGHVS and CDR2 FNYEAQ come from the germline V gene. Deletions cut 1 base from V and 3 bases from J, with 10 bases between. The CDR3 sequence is CASSLVSGGYEQYF. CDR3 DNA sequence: TGTGCCAGCAGCTTAGTATCCGGAGGCTACGAGCAGTACTTC. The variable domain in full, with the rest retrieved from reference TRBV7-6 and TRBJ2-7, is GAGVSQSPRYKVTKRGQDVALRCDPISGHVSLYWYRQALGQGPEFLTYFNYEAQQDKSGLPNDRFSAERPEGSISTLTIQRTEQRDSAMYRCASSLVSGGYEQYFGPGTRLTVT.

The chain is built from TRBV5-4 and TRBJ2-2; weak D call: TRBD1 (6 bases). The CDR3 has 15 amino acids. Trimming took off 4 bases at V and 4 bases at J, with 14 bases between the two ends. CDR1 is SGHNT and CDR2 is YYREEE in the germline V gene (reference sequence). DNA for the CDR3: TGTGCCAGCAGCCTGCAGGGGCTAGGCACCGGGGAGCTGTTTTTT. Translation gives CASSLQGLGTGELFF.

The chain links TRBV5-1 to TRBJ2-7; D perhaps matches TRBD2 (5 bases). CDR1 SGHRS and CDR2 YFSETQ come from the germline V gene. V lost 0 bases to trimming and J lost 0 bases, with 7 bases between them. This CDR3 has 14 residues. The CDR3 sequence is CASSLVGSSYEQYF. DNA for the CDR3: TGCGCCAGCAGCTTGGTGGGGAGCTCCTACGAGCAGTACTTC. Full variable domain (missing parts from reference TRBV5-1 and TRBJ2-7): KAGVTQTPRYLIKTRGQQVTLSCSPISGHRSVSWYQQTPGQGLQFLFEYFSETQRNKGNFPGRFSGRQFSNSRSEMNVSTLELGDSALYLCASSLVGSSYEQYFGPGTRLTVT.

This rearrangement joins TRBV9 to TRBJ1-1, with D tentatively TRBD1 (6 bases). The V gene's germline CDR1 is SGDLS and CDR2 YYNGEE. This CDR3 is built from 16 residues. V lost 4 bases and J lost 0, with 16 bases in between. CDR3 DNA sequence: TGTGCCAGCAGCCCGGAGCCAGGGGTCCTGAACACTGAAGCTTTCTTT. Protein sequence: CASSPEPGVLNTEAFF.

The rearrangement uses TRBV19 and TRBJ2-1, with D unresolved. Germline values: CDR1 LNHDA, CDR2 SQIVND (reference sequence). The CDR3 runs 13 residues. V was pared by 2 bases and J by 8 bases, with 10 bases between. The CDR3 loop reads CASSISGVDEQFF. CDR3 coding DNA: TGTGCCAGTAGTATATCTGGGGTCGATGAGCAGTTCTTC.

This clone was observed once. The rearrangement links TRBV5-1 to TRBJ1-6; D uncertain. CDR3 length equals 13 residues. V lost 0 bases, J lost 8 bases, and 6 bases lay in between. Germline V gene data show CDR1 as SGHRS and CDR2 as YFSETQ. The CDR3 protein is CASSLGTDSPLHF. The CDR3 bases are TGCGCCAGCAGCTTGGGGACCGATTCACCCCTCCACTTT. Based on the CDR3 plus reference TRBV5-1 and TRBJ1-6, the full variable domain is KAGVTQTPRYLIKTRGQQVTLSCSPISGHRSVSWYQQTPGQGLQFLFEYFSETQRNKGNFPGRFSGRQFSNSRSEMNVSTLELGDSALYLCASSLGTDSPLHFGNGTRLTVT.

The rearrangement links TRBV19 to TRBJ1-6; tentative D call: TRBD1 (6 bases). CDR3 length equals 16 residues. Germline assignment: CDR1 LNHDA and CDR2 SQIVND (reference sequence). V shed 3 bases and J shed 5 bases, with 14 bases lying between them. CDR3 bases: TGTGCCAGTAGTATCGGTGGGGGCTCTAATAATTCACCCCTCCACTTT. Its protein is CASSIGGGSNNSPLHF.

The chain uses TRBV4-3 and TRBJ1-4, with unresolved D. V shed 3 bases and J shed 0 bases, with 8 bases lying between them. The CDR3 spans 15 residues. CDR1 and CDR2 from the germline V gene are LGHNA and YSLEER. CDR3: CASSHRHATNEKLFF. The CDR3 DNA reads TGCGCCAGCAGCCACAGACACGCAACTAATGAAAAACTGTTTTTT.

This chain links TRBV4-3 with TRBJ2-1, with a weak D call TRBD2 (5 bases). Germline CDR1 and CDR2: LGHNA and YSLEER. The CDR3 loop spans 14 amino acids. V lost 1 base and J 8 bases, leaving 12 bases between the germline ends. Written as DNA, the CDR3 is TGCGCCAGCAGCCAAGGTTACGGGGATTATGAGCAGTTCTTC. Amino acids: CASSQGYGDYEQFF.

CDR3 residues: CASSLLGLGNNQPQHF. For the CDR3, the DNA is TGTGCCAGCAGTTTATTGGGGCTCGGTAACAATCAGCCCCAGCATTTT. The chain joins TRBV28 to TRBJ1-5, with D possibly matching TRBD1 (5 bases). The germline V gene has CDR1 MDHEN and CDR2 SYDVKM. Trimming stripped 1 base from V and 3 bases from J, with 13 bases between. This CDR3 is 16 amino acids long.

The CDR3 DNA reads TGTGCAAAGCGGACGCGGGCAGGGAGCAATCAGCCCCAGCATTTT. Translating gives CAKRTRAGSNQPQHF. The chain links TRBV12-2 to TRBJ1-5. TRBV12-2 is noted as a pseudogene. This CDR3 has 15 residues.

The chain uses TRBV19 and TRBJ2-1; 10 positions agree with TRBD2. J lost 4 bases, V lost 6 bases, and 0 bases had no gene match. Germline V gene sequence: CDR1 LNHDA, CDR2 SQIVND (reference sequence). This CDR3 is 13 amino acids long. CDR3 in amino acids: CASRLAGYNEQFF. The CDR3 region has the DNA TGTGCCAGTAGACTAGCGGGATACAATGAGCAGTTCTTC.

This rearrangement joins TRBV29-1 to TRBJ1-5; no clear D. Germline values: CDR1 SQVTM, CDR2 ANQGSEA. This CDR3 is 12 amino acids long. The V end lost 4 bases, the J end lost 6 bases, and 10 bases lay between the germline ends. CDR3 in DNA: TGCAGCGTTGGCTCGGGGTCTCAGCCCCAGCATTTT. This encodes CSVGSGSQPQHF. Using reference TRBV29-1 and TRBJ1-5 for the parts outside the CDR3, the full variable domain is SAVISQKPSRDICQRGTSLTIQCQVDSQVTMMFWYRQQPGQSLTLIATANQGSEATYESGFVIDKFPISRPNLTFSTLTVSNMSPEDSSIYLCSVGSGSQPQHFGDGTRLSIL.